Listed below are T cell receptor beta chains from one sample, sequenced in a study of blood T cell repertoires in COVID-19. Sequencing used immunoSEQ multiplex PCR; TCRdb keeps in-frame clones, though not all of them. The profile shows approximately 290,000 clones, around 90% of them singletons. Sequencing used peripheral blood. Every receptor here comes from a man between 18 and 29 years old with active or convalescent COVID-19. The CDR3 runs from the conserved cysteine through the conserved F or W. D genes are given only for firm matches. Rows may omit the clone size; those that give it use once, few, many or a size class.

v_call: TRBV28; d_call: TRBD1; clone_size: .; j_call: TRBJ1-5; cdr3_aa: CASTADRVQPQHF; cdr3_nt: TGTGCCAGCACCGCCGACAGGGTTCAGCCCCAGCATTTT
v_call: TRBV5-4; d_call: .; clone_size: .; j_call: TRBJ2-3; cdr3_aa: CASSLALAPTDTQYF; cdr3_nt: TGTGCCAGCAGCTTGGCTCTAGCACCCACAGATACGCAGTATTTT
v_call: TRBV5-6; d_call: .; clone_size: .; j_call: TRBJ1-2; cdr3_aa: CASSFGGEGGYTF; cdr3_nt: TGTGCCAGCAGCTTTGGCGGGGAAGGAGGCTACACCTTC
v_call: TRBV5-6; d_call: .; clone_size: few; j_call: TRBJ1-2; cdr3_aa: CASQGDYGYTF; cdr3_nt: TGTGCCAGCCAGGGTGACTATGGCTACACCTTC
v_call: TRBV12-3/TRBV12-4; d_call: .; clone_size: .; j_call: TRBJ2-7; cdr3_aa: CASSLTEYEQYF; cdr3_nt: TGTGCCAGCAGTTTGACGGAGTACGAGCAGTACTTC
v_call: TRBV19; d_call: TRBD2; clone_size: .; j_call: TRBJ2-7; cdr3_aa: CASSTPGGSSEQYF; cdr3_nt: TGTGCCAGTAGCACGCCCGGGGGGTCCTCCGAGCAGTACTTC
v_call: TRBV27; d_call: TRBD1; clone_size: .; j_call: TRBJ2-2; cdr3_aa: CASSSGTGVGTGELFF; cdr3_nt: TGTGCCAGCAGTTCCGGGACAGGGGTTGGCACCGGGGAGCTGTTTTTT
v_call: TRBV7-8; d_call: TRBD2; clone_size: .; j_call: TRBJ2-1; cdr3_aa: CASSLVVAGVSSYNEQFF; cdr3_nt: TGTGCCAGCAGCTTAGTGGTAGCGGGGGTGAGCTCCTACAATGAGCAGTTCTTC
v_call: TRBV19; d_call: .; clone_size: once; j_call: TRBJ1-5; cdr3_aa: CASSPLGGGNQPQHF; cdr3_nt: TGTGCCAGTAGTCCCCTTGGGGGGGGCAATCAGCCCCAGCATTTT
v_call: TRBV28; d_call: .; clone_size: .; j_call: TRBJ1-5; cdr3_aa: CASSLIGEFSNQPQHF; cdr3_nt: TGTGCCAGCAGTCTGATAGGGGAATTTAGCAATCAGCCCCAGCATTTT
v_call: TRBV6-5; d_call: TRBD1; clone_size: .; j_call: TRBJ2-5; cdr3_aa: CASMGGQARETQYF; cdr3_nt: TGTGCCAGCATGGGGGGACAGGCTAGAGAGACCCAGTACTTC
v_call: TRBV29-1; d_call: TRBD1; clone_size: .; j_call: TRBJ1-4; cdr3_aa: CSVPAAGRGNEKLFF; cdr3_nt: TGCAGCGTCCCGGCCGCCGGCAGGGGGAATGAAAAACTGTTTTTT
v_call: TRBV11-2; d_call: TRBD1; clone_size: medium-sized; j_call: TRBJ2-7; cdr3_aa: CASSLGTGSYEQYF; cdr3_nt: TGTGCCAGCAGCTTGGGGACAGGGTCCTACGAGCAGTACTTC
v_call: TRBV28; d_call: .; clone_size: few; j_call: TRBJ1-6; cdr3_aa: CASSFLQGNGLTLHF; cdr3_nt: TGTGCCAGCAGTTTTCTCCAGGGCAACGGTTTAACCCTCCACTTT
v_call: TRBV6-5; d_call: .; clone_size: once; j_call: TRBJ1-6; cdr3_aa: CASSQRMAPTPLHF; cdr3_nt: TGTGCCAGCAGCCAACGCATGGCTCCAACACCCCTCCACTTT
v_call: TRBV6-6; d_call: TRBD1; clone_size: few; j_call: TRBJ1-5; cdr3_aa: CASSFLNRGDQPQHF; cdr3_nt: TGTGCCAGCAGTTTCCTCAACAGGGGCGATCAGCCCCAGCATTTT
v_call: TRBV10-3; d_call: TRBD2; clone_size: .; j_call: TRBJ2-3; cdr3_aa: CATLTRSGSADTQYF; cdr3_nt: TGTGCCACCCTGACGCGTAGCGGGAGCGCAGATACGCAGTATTTT